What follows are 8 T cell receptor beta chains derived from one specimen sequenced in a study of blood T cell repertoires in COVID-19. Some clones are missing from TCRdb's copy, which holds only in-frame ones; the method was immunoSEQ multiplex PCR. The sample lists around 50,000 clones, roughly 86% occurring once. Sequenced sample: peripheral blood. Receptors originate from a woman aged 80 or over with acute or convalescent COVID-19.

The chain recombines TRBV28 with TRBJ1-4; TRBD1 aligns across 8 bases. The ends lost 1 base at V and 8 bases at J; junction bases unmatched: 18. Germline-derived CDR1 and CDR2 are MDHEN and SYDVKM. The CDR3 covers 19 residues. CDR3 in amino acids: CASSLFRTGSNNVYEKLFF. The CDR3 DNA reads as TGTGCCAGCAGTTTATTCCGGACAGGGTCCAATAACGTTTACGAAAAACTGTTTTTT.

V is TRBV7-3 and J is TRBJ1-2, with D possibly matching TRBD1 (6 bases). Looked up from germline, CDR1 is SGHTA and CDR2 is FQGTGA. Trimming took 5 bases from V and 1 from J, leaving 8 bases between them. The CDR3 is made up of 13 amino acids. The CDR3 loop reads CASSQDSNYGYTF. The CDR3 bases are TGTGCCAGCAGCCAGGACAGTAACTATGGCTACACCTTC.

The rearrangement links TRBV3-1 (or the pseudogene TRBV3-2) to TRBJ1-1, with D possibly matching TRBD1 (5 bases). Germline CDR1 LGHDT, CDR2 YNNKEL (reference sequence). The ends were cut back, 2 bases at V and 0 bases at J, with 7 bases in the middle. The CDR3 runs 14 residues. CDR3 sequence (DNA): TGTGCCAGCAGCCAAAGGGGCTTGAACACTGAAGCTTTCTTT. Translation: CASSQRGLNTEAFF.

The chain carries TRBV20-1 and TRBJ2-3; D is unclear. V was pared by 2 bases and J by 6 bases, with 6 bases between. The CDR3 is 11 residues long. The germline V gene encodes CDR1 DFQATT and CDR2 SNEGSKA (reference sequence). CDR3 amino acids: CSARFPDTQYF. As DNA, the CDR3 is TGCAGTGCTAGATTCCCGGATACGCAGTATTTT.

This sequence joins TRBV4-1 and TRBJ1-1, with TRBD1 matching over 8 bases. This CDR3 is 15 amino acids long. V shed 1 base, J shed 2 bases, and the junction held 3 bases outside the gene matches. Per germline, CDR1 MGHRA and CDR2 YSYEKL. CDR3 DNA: TGCGCCAGCAGCCAAGGGACAGGGATAAACACTGAAGCTTTCTTT. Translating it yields CASSQGTGINTEAFF.

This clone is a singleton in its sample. CDR3 sequence reads: CARTPRIGQGGGNQPQHF. The DNA of the CDR3 is TGTGCCAGAACCCCCAGAATAGGACAGGGAGGGGGCAATCAGCCCCAGCATTTT. V usage is TRBV21-1 and J usage is TRBJ1-5; no check of the table's D call, TRBD1, against the DNA was made. TRBV21-1 is given as a pseudogene. CDR3 length: 18 amino acids.

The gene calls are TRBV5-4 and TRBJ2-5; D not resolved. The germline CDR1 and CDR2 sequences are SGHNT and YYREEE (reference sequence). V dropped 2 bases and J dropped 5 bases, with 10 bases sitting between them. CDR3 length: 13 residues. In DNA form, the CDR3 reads TGTGCCAGCAGCTTATGGCCCGGGGAGACCCAGTACTTC. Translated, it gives CASSLWPGETQYF.

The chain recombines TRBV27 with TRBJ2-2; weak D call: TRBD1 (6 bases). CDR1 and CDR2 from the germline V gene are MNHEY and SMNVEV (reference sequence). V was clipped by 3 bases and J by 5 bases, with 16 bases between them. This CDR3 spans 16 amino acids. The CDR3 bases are TGTGCCAGCAGTTTGAGTGGGACAACCCGAACCGGGGAGCTGTTTTTT. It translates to CASSLSGTTRTGELFF.